These 24 T cell receptor beta chains originate from one sample sequenced in a study of PD-1 blockade in classical Hodgkin lymphoma (dated by TCRdb to about 2020). The intended sense of this specimen's time point label: cycle 1 day 1 (C1D1), immediately before nivolumab initiation. Every trial patient had relapsed following autologous stem cell transplantation, and prior brentuximab vedotin exposure was what differed among cohorts A, B and C. The library was made by the immunoSEQ multiplex PCR assay. In its TCRdb copy, this immuneACCESS table keeps in-frame sequences only and misses some clones. Where compared with another copy, unresolved V genes explain less than half of these, and the others have no known cause. The sample profile shows some 22,000 clones; over 65% of them were found once. The ten top clones hold about 20% of the sample. The sample here was peripheral blood mononuclear cells (PBMCs), taken at baseline. Every receptor here comes from a human donor with classical Hodgkin lymphoma.

This clone was found a few times. The gene calls are TRBV5-1 and TRBJ1-1, with 7 bases identical to TRBD1. With 5 bases clipped from V and 4 bases from J, the junction kept 5 bases outside the gene matches. In germline, CDR1 is SGHRS, CDR2 YFSETQ. The CDR3 has 13 amino acids. CDR3 coding DNA: TGCGCCAGCAGAGGCAGGGGGACCACTGAAGCTTTCTTT. Translation gives CASRGRGTTEAFF.

This clone was seen a handful of times. The chain carries TRBV5-8 and TRBJ2-3, with 9 bases aligning to TRBD1. In germline, CDR1 is SGHTS, CDR2 YDEGEE. The CDR3 has 16 amino acids. V gave up 4 bases and J gave up 2 bases; unmatched junction bases: 8. The CDR3 loop is CASSIGTGTATDTQYF. CDR3 sequence (DNA): TGTGCCAGCAGCATAGGGACAGGGACAGCCACAGATACGCAGTATTTT. Full variable domain (remainder filled in from reference TRBV5-8 and TRBJ2-3): EAGVTQSPTHLIKTRGQQATLRCSPISGHTSVYWYQQALGLGLQFLLWYDEGEERNRGNFPPRFSGRQFPNYSSELNVNALELEDSALYLCASSIGTGTATDTQYFGPGTRLTVL.

A single count supports this clone. J is TRBJ2-1 and V is TRBV6-6; TRBD2 aligns across 11 bases. The length of the CDR3 is 15 residues. The trim removed 2 bases at V and 4 bases at J, leaving 1 base unmatched. Germline V gene sequence: CDR1 MNHNY, CDR2 SVGAGI (reference sequence). The chain's CDR3 is CASSYPSGGYNEQFF. The CDR3 DNA reads TGTGCCAGCAGTTACCCTAGCGGGGGGTACAATGAGCAGTTCTTC.

V usage is TRBV4-3 and J usage is TRBJ2-3; 7 bases fit TRBD1. Trimming took 2 bases from V and 4 from J; bases not matched to a gene: 9. In germline, CDR1 is LGHNA, CDR2 YSLEER. This CDR3 comprises 16 residues. In nucleotides, the CDR3 is TGCGCCAGCAGCCAAAAGGCAGGGGGTGGGTCAGATACGCAGTATTTT. As protein: CASSQKAGGGSDTQYF.

The chain links TRBV5-6 to TRBJ2-2; 8 bases are a match to TRBD2. V shed 0 bases, J shed 1 base, and the junction held 2 bases outside the gene matches. From germline, CDR1 is SGHDT and CDR2 YYEEEE. The CDR3 is 16 amino acids. The CDR3 region is CASSLGLAGNTGELFF. The CDR3 DNA follows: TGTGCCAGCAGCTTGGGGCTAGCGGGGAACACCGGGGAGCTGTTTTTT.

The chain is built from TRBV4-3 and TRBJ1-2, with 7 positions matching TRBD1. V gave up 2 bases and J gave up 6 bases; unmatched junction bases: 12. The CDR3 extends over 16 amino acids. Germline V gene lookup returns CDR1 LGHNA and CDR2 YSLEER. In nucleotides, the CDR3 is TGCGCCAGCAGCCAATTGTCCCAGGGGGGAATGAATGGCTACACCTTC. It specifies CASSQLSQGGMNGYTF.

The chain joins TRBV7-6 to TRBJ2-3; 12 positions agree with TRBD2. CDR3 length: 17 residues. Germline CDR1 is SGHVS and CDR2 is FNYEAQ. With V trimmed by 7 bases and J by 5 bases, 13 bases remained unmatched. CDR3 DNA: TGTGCCAGCACCCGAGGAAGACTAGCGGGAGTCGGAGATACGCAGTATTTT. Translating it yields CASTRGRLAGVGDTQYF.

Comment on this clone: A much more abundant neighbour one base away suggests this may be a read error. V gene TRBV4-3 combines with J gene TRBJ2-3; TRBD1 might be the D (5 bases). Germline-derived CDR1 and CDR2 are LGHNA and YSLEER. The V and J ends lost 4 bases and 3 bases respectively, with 14 bases between them. The CDR3 spans 15 residues. CDR3 DNA sequence: TGCGCCAGCAGCCTATTAGGGGATAGTACAGATACGCAGTATTTT. It specifies CASSLLGDSTDTQYF.

The V gene is TRBV7-9, the J gene TRBJ1-5; 8 bases map to TRBD1. J gave up 3 bases and V 4 bases, and 5 bases lay outside the gene matches. Germline assignment: CDR1 SEHNR and CDR2 FQNEAQ (reference sequence). The CDR3 runs 15 residues. CDR3 coding DNA: TGTGCCAGCAGCTCTGGACAGGGATTCAATCAGCCCCAGCATTTT. Translation: CASSSGQGFNQPQHF.

The sample holds a few counts of this clone. This rearrangement joins TRBV28 to TRBJ1-3, with D unresolved. Germline CDR1 is MDHEN and CDR2 is SYDVKM. The ends were cut back, 3 bases at V and 0 bases at J, with 9 bases in the middle. The length of the CDR3 is 15 residues. For the CDR3, the DNA is TGTGCCAGCAGTTTGGACCCTCACTCTGGAAACACCATATATTTT. Translating gives CASSLDPHSGNTIYF. Based on the CDR3 plus reference TRBV28 and TRBJ1-3, the full variable domain is DVKVTQSSRYLVKRTGEKVFLECVQDMDHENMFWYRQDPGLGLRLIYFSYDVKMKEKGDIPEGYSVSREKKERFSLILESASTNQTSMYLCASSLDPHSGNTIYFGEGSWLTVV.

The chain has TRBV14 and TRBJ2-2, with 7 bases fitting TRBD1. The CDR3 sequence is 16 residues long. The V gene end was trimmed by 4 bases and the J gene end by 4 bases; junction bases not matched to a gene: 9. The germline CDR1 and CDR2 sequences are SGHDN and FVKESK. CDR3 in amino acids: CASSPLTGVFTGELFF. The CDR3 DNA sequence: TGTGCCAGCAGCCCCTTAACAGGGGTGTTCACCGGGGAGCTGTTTTTT.

This clone has just one count. The rearrangement uses TRBV6-6 and TRBJ2-7; 7 bases are shared with TRBD1. Germline V lookup: CDR1 MNHNY, CDR2 SVGAGI (reference sequence). After removal of 1 base from V and 2 bases from J, the junction contained 5 bases not matched to a gene. The CDR3 runs to 15 residues. CDR3 sequence: CASSYLGTATYEQYF. DNA of the CDR3: TGTGCCAGCAGTTACTTAGGGACAGCGACCTACGAGCAGTACTTC.

The V gene is TRBV6-4, the J gene TRBJ2-7; 9 bases agree with TRBD1. Germline trimming cut 5 bases from V and 3 bases from J; bases unmatched to any gene: 11. The CDR3 spans 16 residues. In germline, CDR1 is MRHNA, CDR2 SNTAGT. The CDR3: CASSQTAGTGFYEQYF. The CDR3 bases are TGTGCCAGCAGTCAAACGGCCGGGACAGGGTTCTACGAGCAGTACTTC.

The table lists this clone with a few counts. V usage is TRBV29-1 and J usage is TRBJ2-3, with 8 bases fitting TRBD1. The germline gives CDR1 SQVTM, CDR2 ANQGSEA. The CDR3 has 13 residues. The J segment lost 5 bases and the V segment lost 3 bases, leaving 4 bases of the junction unmatched. CDR3 DNA: TGCAGCGTTGAGGACAGGGCGAGAGATACGCAGTATTTT. It is translated as CSVEDRARDTQYF.

The chain is built from TRBV7-2 and TRBJ1-3; 7 bases are shared with TRBD1. The V gene end was trimmed by 6 bases and the J gene end by 0 bases; junction bases not matched to a gene: 11. CDR1 SGHTA and CDR2 FQGNSA come from the germline V gene. CDR3 size: 17 residues. CDR3 protein: CASSLRGGPSSGNTIYF. The CDR3 DNA reads TGTGCCAGCAGTCTCAGGGGGGGCCCGAGCTCTGGAAACACCATATATTTT.

V and J are TRBV5-1 and TRBJ2-7; D is undetermined. CDR3 length: 14 amino acids. Germline V gives CDR1 SGHRS, CDR2 YFSETQ. V shed 4 bases and J shed 0 bases, with 11 bases lying between them. The CDR3 loop is CASSPPGSSYEQYF. In nucleotides, the CDR3 is TGCGCCAGCAGCCCGCCCGGCAGCTCCTACGAGCAGTACTTC. The variable domain in full, with the rest retrieved from reference TRBV5-1 and TRBJ2-7, is KAGVTQTPRYLIKTRGQQVTLSCSPISGHRSVSWYQQTPGQGLQFLFEYFSETQRNKGNFPGRFSGRQFSNSRSEMNVSTLELGDSALYLCASSPPGSSYEQYFGPGTRLTVT.

The rearrangement links TRBV2 to TRBJ2-1, with D perhaps matching TRBD1 (5 bases). This CDR3 is 19 amino acids long. V lost 4 bases and J 4 bases, leaving 26 bases between the germline ends. The germline gives CDR1 SNHLY, CDR2 FYNNEI. The CDR3 reads CASSAARAWGSLLYNEQFF. Here the CDR3 DNA reads TGTGCCAGCAGTGCCGCCAGAGCATGGGGCAGCCTCTTGTACAATGAGCAGTTCTTC.

The chain recombines TRBV10-3 with TRBJ2-2, with D perhaps TRBD1 (5 bases). This CDR3 has 14 residues. The V gene's germline CDR1 is ENHRY and CDR2 SYGVKD. Trimming shortened V by 0 bases and J by 7 bases, and 9 bases separated the two germline ends. This CDR3 reads CAISESGVGGELFF. The CDR3 nucleotides read TGTGCCATCAGTGAGTCAGGGGTCGGCGGGGAGCTGTTTTTT.

This clone was detected only a few times. The CDR3 protein is CASSLVLGPQHF. In DNA, the CDR3 is TGTGCCAGCAGCTTAGTCCTCGGTCCCCAGCATTTT. V and J are TRBV7-9 and TRBJ1-5; no clear D gene. Between the trimmed V and J ends, which lost 1 base and 10 bases, there was a span of 8 bases. The CDR3 has 12 residues. Germline CDR1 and CDR2: SEHNR and FQNEAQ (reference sequence).

This rearrangement joins TRBV9 to TRBJ2-6; 7 positions agree with TRBD1. The ends lost 4 bases at V and 3 bases at J; junction bases unmatched: 4. Germline V CDR1 and CDR2: SGDLS, YYNGEE. The CDR3 covers 15 residues. The CDR3 sequence is CASSQGGVGANVLTF. The CDR3 coding sequence is TGTGCCAGCAGCCAAGGGGGCGTTGGGGCCAACGTCCTGACTTTC.

This clone was observed a handful of times. The V call is TRBV15, the J call TRBJ1-6; D is ambiguous. V dropped 5 bases and J dropped 0 bases, with 8 bases sitting between them. CDR3 size: 15 residues. Germline lookup yields CDR1 LNHNV and CDR2 YYDKDF (reference sequence). The DNA for the CDR3 is TGTGCCACCAGCGCCAGGAGCTCCTATAATTCACCCCTCCACTTT. Its translation: CATSARSSYNSPLHF.

This chain links TRBV14 with TRBJ2-3; 7 nucleotides agree with TRBD1. CDR1 and CDR2 from the germline V gene are SGHDN and FVKESK. The CDR3 length is 14 residues. Losses at the gene ends were 3 bases for V and 4 bases for J; bases not matched to a gene: 4. DNA for the CDR3: TGTGCCAGCAGCCAGGTTACAGGGGCAGATACGCAGTATTTT. Protein product: CASSQVTGADTQYF.

V and J are TRBV6-5 and TRBJ2-3; 8 bases are shared with TRBD1. Trimming removed 4 bases from V and 8 bases from J; junction bases left unmatched: 11. In germline, CDR1 is MNHEY, CDR2 SVGAGI. The CDR3 is made up of 15 amino acids. This chain's CDR3 is CASSSRRQGAGTQYF. CDR3 DNA sequence: TGTGCCAGCAGTTCAAGACGTCAGGGGGCTGGTACGCAGTATTTT.

This clone has a handful of counts. The V and J genes are TRBV11-2 and TRBJ2-7; D remains unclear. The CDR3 length is 12 residues. Trimming left V 1 base short and J 6 bases short, with 7 bases between. CDR1 and CDR2 from the germline V gene are SGHAT and FQNNGV. The CDR3 here is CASSLVVLEQYF. CDR3 bases: TGTGCCAGCAGCTTAGTTGTACTCGAGCAGTACTTC.